This T cell receptor (beta chain) was sequenced during a study of technical replicates of blood from several donors. Method: immunoSEQ multiplex PCR; TCRdb's copy keeps in-frame clones and lacks some. This repertoire shows 65,000 to 80,000 clones, 85% to 95% found once; its top ten account for about 0.4%. Sequenced sample: T cells isolated from PBMCs. The receptor was derived from a human donor in good health.

CDR3 sequence (DNA): TGTGCCAGCAGCTTGGGACAGGGTAATGAAAAACTGTTTTTT. Translation gives CASSLGQGNEKLFF. This chain uses TRBV21-1 with TRBJ1-4; the D call TRBD1 from the table was never checked on the DNA. TRBV21-1 is classified as a pseudogene. The CDR3 sequence is 14 residues long.